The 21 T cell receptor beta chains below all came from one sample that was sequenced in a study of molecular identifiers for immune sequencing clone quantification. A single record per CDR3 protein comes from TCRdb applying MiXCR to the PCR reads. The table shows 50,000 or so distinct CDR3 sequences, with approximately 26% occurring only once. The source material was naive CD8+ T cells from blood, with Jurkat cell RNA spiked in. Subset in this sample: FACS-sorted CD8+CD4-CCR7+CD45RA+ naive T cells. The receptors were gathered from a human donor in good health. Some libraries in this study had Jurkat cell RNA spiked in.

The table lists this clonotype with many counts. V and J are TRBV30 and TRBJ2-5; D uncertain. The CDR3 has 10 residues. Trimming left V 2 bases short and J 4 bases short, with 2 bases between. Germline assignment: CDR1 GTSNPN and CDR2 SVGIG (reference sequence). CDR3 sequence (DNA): TGTGCCTGGAGTCGAGAGACCCAGTACTTC. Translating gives CAWSRETQYF.

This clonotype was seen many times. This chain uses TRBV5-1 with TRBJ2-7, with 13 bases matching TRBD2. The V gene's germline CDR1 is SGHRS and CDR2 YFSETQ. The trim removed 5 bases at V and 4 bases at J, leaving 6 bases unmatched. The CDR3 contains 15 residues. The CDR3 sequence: CASRTGLAGTYEQYF. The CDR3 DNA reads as TGCGCCAGCAGGACGGGACTAGCGGGAACGTACGAGCAGTACTTC.

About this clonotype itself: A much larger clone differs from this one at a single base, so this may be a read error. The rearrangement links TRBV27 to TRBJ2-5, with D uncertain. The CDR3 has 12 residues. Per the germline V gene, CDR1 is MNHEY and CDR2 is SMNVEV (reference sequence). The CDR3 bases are TGTGCCACCACAATCGTAACCCCTTCGGATAGCTTC. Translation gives CATTIVTPSDSF.

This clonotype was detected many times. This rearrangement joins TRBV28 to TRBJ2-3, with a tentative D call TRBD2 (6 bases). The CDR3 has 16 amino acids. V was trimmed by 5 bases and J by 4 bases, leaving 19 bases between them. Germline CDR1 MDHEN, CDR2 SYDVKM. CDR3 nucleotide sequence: TGTGCCAGCAGTCCCAGGGTTGGGGGGTTTCCAGATACGCAGTATTTT. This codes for CASSPRVGGFPDTQYF.

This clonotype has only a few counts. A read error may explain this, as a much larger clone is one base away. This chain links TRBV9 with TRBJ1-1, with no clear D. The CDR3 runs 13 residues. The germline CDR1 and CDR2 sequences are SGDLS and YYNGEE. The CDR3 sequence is CASSPSRGIEALF. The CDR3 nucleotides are TGTGCCAGCAGCCCCAGTAGAGGGATTGAAGCTCTCTTT.

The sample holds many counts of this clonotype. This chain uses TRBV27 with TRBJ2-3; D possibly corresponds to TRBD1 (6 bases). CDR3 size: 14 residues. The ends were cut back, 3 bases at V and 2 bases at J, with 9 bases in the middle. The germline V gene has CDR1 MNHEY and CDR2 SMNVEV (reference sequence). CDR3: CASSLYRDTDTQYF. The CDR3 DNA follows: TGTGCCAGCAGTTTGTACAGGGACACAGATACGCAGTATTTT.

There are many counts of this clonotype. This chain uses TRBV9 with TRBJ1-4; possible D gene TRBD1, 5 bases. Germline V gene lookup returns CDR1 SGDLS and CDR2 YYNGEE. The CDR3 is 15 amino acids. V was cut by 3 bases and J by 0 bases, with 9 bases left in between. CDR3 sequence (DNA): TGTGCCAGCAGCGCGACGGGGGCAACTAATGAAAAACTGTTTTTT. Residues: CASSATGATNEKLFF. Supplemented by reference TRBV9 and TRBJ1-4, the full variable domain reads DSGVTQTPKHLITATGQRVTLRCSPRSGDLSVYWYQQSLDQGLQFLIQYYNGEERAKGNILERFSAQQFPDLHSELNLSSLELGDSALYFCASSATGATNEKLFFGSGTQLSVL.

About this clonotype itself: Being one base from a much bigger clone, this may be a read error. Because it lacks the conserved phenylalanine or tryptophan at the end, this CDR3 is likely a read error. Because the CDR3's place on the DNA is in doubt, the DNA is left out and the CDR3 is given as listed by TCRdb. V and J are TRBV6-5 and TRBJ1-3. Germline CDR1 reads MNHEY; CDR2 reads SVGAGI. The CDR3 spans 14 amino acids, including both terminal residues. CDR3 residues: CASTDESSGNTIYL.

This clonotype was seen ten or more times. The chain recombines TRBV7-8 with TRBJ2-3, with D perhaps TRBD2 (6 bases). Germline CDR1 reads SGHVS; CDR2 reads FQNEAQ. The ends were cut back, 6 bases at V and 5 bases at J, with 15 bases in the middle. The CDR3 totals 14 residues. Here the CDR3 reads CASSTFAGGDTQYF. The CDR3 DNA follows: TGTGCCAGCAGTACCTTTGCCGGGGGAGATACGCAGTATTTT.

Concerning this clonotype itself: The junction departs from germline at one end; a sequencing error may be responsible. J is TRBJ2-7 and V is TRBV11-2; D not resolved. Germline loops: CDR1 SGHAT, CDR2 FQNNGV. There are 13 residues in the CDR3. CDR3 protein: CTSSHPHLYEQYF. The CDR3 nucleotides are TGTACCAGCAGCCACCCCCACCTCTACGAGCAGTACTTC.

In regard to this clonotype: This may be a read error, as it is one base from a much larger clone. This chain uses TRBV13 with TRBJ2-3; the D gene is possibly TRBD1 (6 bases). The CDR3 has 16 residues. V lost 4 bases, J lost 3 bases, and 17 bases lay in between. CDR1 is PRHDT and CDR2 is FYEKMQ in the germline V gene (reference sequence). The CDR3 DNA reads TGTGCCAGCAGCTGGCGGACAGTGGCGAGTACAGATACGCAGTATTTT. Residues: CASSWRTVASTDTQYF.

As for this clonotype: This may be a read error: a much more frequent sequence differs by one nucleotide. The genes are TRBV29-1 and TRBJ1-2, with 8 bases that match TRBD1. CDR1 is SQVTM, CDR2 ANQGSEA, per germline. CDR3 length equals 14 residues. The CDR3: CSSITGQANYSYTF. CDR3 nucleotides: TGCAGCTCCATTACGGGACAGGCTAACTATAGCTACACCTTC.

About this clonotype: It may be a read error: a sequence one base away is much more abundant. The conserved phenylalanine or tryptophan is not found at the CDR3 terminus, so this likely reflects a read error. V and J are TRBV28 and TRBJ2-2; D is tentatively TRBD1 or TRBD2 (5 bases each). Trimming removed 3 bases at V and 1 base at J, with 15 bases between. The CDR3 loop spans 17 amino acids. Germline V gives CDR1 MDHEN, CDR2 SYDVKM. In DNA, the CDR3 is TGTGCCAGCAGTTTGTGGCAGGGAGCTCTGAACACCGGGGAGCTGTTTTGT. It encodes CASSLWQGALNTGELFC.

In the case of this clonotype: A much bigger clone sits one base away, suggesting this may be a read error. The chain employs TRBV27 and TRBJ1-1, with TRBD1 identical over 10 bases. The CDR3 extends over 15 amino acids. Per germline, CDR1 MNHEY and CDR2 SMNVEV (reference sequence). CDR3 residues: CVSSSWTGGYTEAFF. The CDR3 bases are TGTGTCAGCAGTTCCTGGACAGGGGGGTACACTGAAGCTTTCTTT.

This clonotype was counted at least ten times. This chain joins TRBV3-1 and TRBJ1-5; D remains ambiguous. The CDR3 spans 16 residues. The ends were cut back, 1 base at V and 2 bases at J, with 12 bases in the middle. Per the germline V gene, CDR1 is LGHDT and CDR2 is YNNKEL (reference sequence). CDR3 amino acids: CASSQGDRLGNQPQHF. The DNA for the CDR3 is TGTGCCAGCAGCCAAGGAGACCGGCTAGGCAATCAGCCCCAGCATTTT.

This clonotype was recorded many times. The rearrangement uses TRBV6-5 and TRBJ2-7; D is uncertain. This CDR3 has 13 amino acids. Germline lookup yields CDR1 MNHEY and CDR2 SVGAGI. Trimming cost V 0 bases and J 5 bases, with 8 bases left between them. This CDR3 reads CASSYSNGNEQYF. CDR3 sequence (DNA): TGTGCCAGCAGTTACTCGAATGGGAACGAGCAGTACTTC.

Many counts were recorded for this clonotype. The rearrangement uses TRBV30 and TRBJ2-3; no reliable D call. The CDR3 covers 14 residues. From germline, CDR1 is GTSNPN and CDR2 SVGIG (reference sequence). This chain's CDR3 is CASVPGDSTDTQYF. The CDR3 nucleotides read TGTGCTTCTGTCCCTGGAGATAGCACAGATACGCAGTATTTT.

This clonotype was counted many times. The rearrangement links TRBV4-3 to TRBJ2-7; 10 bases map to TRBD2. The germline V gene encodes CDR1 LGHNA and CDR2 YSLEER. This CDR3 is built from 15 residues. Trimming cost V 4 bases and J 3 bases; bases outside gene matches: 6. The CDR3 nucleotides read TGCGCCAGCAGCCTATCTAGCGGGGGAGGCTACGAGCAGTACTTC. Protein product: CASSLSSGGGYEQYF.

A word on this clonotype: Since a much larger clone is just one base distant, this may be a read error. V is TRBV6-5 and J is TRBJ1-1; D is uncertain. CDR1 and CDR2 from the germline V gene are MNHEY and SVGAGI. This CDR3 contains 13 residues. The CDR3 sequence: CASSYVGNTEASF. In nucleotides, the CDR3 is TGTGCCAGCAGTTACGTGGGGAACACTGAAGCTTCCTTT.

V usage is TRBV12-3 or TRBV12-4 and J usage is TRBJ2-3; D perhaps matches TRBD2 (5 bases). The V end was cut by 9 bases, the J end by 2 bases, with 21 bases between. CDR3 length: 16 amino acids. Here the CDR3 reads CASSRIASSATDTQYF. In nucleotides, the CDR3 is TGTGCCAGTTCCCGCATCGCTAGCAGCGCCACAGATACGCAGTATTTT.

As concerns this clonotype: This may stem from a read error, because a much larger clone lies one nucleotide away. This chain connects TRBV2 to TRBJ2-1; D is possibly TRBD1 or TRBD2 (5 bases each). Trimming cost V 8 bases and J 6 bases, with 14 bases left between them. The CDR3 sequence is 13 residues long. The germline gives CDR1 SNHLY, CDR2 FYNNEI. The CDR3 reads CASEDGTGNEQFF. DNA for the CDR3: TGTGCCAGCGAAGACGGGACGGGCAATGAGCAGTTCTTC.